This T cell receptor beta chain was observed in a study of CD8+ T cells in alopecia areata. Sequencing templates came from extracted RNA that was reverse transcribed into cDNA. Method: immunoSEQ multiplex PCR; TCRdb's copy keeps in-frame clones and lacks some. The repertoire consists of 150,000 to 200,000 clones, with about two thirds occurring once and the leading ten covering roughly 0.85%. This clone was detected once. Documented treatment: oral pan-JAK inhibitor, 5-10 mg twice daily. CDR1 ENHRY and CDR2 SYGVKD come from the germline V gene. The CDR3 consists of 16 residues. Between the trimmed V and J ends, which lost 0 bases and 2 bases, there was a span of 12 bases.

Sequenced here: CD4+ T cells sorted from blood, sampled at week 4, from a patient treated with tofacitinib. The clonotype comes from a human donor with alopecia areata. V usage is TRBV10-3 and J usage is TRBJ2-3, with D perhaps matching TRBD1 (5 bases). This CDR3 reads CAISESGQGFTDTQYF. Here the CDR3 DNA reads TGTGCCATCAGTGAGTCGGGGCAGGGTTTCACAGATACGCAGTATTTT.